The 23 T cell receptor beta chains below come from one sample, sequenced in a study of siplizumab effects on memory and regulatory T cells (dated by TCRdb to about 2019). The receptor library was made with the immunoSEQ multiplex PCR assay. This immuneACCESS table, as held by TCRdb, lists in-frame sequences with V and J called but not all clones. Of the missing ones, under half trace to an unresolved V gene in checked studies; the others have no known cause. The sample table shows 70,000 to 95,000 clones, and about 96% are seen once. The top ten clones comprise approximately 0.031% of the sample. The sequencing input was naive CD4+ T cells sorted from blood. Interpreted using the paper, the cell subset or site label stands for: unstimulated naive T cells. Receptor source: a human donor in good health.

This clone occurred once. The rearrangement links TRBV7-7 to TRBJ2-2; 8 bases agree with TRBD2. With 5 bases clipped from V and 6 bases from J, the junction kept 8 bases outside the gene matches. Germline-derived CDR1 and CDR2 are SSHAT and FNYEAQ (reference sequence). The CDR3 contains 15 residues. CDR3 region: CASSALAASAGELFF. For the CDR3, the DNA is TGTGCCAGCAGCGCACTAGCGGCCAGCGCCGGGGAGCTGTTTTTT.

Notes on this clone: One junction end disagrees with the germline gene, perhaps due to a read error. The rearrangement links TRBV28 to TRBJ2-5; 13 nucleotides line up with TRBD2. The V gene's germline CDR1 is MDHEN and CDR2 SYDVKM. The CDR3 covers 16 residues. CDR3 DNA sequence: TGTGCCAGCAGTGAACGACTAGCGGGGGGCCAAGAGGCCCAGTACTTC. Its protein product is CASSERLAGGQEAQYF. The full variable domain, with the rest looked up from reference TRBV28 and TRBJ2-5, is DVKVTQSSRYLVKRTGEKVFLECVQDMDHENMFWYRQDPGLGLRLIYFSYDVKMKEKGDIPEGYSVSREKKERFSLILESASTNQTSMYLCASSERLAGGQEAQYFGPGTRLLVL.

The rearrangement uses TRBV5-4 and TRBJ2-5, with D unclear. The CDR3 has 12 residues. CDR1 is SGHNT and CDR2 is YYREEE in the germline V gene (reference sequence). V shed 1 base and J shed 3 bases, with 4 bases lying between them. Written as DNA, the CDR3 is TGTGCCAGCAGCTTGCTTGAAGAGACCCAGTACTTC. Its protein product is CASSLLEETQYF.

The chain's CDR3 is CASSSLAVPKEPQHF. The CDR3 bases are TGTGCCAGCAGTTCCCTCGCGGTCCCCAAGGAGCCCCAGCATTTT. The chain has TRBV6-6 and TRBJ1-5, with D hard to call. The CDR3 covers 15 residues. Germline CDR1 reads MNHNY; CDR2 reads SVGAGI (reference sequence). The ends were cut back, 4 bases at V and 8 bases at J, with 18 bases in the middle.

The CDR3 DNA follows: TGTGCCAGCAGCTTGTATGTCCAGACCGAGCAGTACTTC. Translating gives CASSLYVQTEQYF. This chain connects TRBV7-9 to TRBJ2-7; D is uncertain. Trimming removed 3 bases at V and 6 bases at J, with 12 bases between. CDR3 size: 13 residues. CDR1 and CDR2 (germline): SEHNR, FQNEAQ (reference sequence).

This clone is a singleton in its sample. This chain joins TRBV5-1 and TRBJ1-2; D is unclear. V was trimmed by 5 bases and J by 2 bases, leaving 7 bases between them. The CDR3 extends over 12 amino acids. In germline, CDR1 is SGHRS, CDR2 YFSETQ. For the CDR3, the DNA is TGCGCCAGCAGGTCGGTAAACTATGGCTACACCTTC. Protein sequence: CASRSVNYGYTF. Full variable domain (rest looked up from reference TRBV5-1 and TRBJ1-2): KAGVTQTPRYLIKTRGQQVTLSCSPISGHRSVSWYQQTPGQGLQFLFEYFSETQRNKGNFPGRFSGRQFSNSRSEMNVSTLELGDSALYLCASRSVNYGYTFGSGTRLTVV.

The sample holds one count of this clone. The V call is TRBV5-1, the J call TRBJ1-1, with TRBD1 as a possible D gene (6 bases). Germline V gene lookup returns CDR1 SGHRS and CDR2 YFSETQ. The CDR3 extends over 17 amino acids. Deletions cut 4 bases from V and 7 bases from J, with 26 bases between. The CDR3 sequence is CASSQPFQPGVSHEAFF. The CDR3, as DNA: TGCGCCAGCAGCCAACCGTTCCAGCCAGGGGTCTCCCATGAAGCTTTCTTT. The full variable domain, in which reference TRBV5-1 and TRBJ1-1 provide the parts outside the CDR3, is KAGVTQTPRYLIKTRGQQVTLSCSPISGHRSVSWYQQTPGQGLQFLFEYFSETQRNKGNFPGRFSGRQFSNSRSEMNVSTLELGDSALYLCASSQPFQPGVSHEAFFGQGTRLTVV.

The chain is built from TRBV7-2 and TRBJ2-7; D may be TRBD1 (5 bases). Trimming took 1 base from V and 4 from J, leaving 11 bases between them. This CDR3 has 14 amino acids. CDR1 is SGHTA and CDR2 is FQGNSA in the germline V gene. CDR3 nucleotides: TGTGCCAGCAGCTTAGGAGGCAGGGTATACGAGCAGTACTTC. Translation gives CASSLGGRVYEQYF.

This chain joins TRBV5-4 and TRBJ2-5, with 12 bases aligning to TRBD2. V dropped 2 bases and J dropped 1; count of bases not matched to a gene: 3. CDR3 length: 16 amino acids. CDR1 and CDR2 from the germline V gene are SGHNT and YYREEE (reference sequence). CDR3 region: CASSFTSGGRQETQYF. The CDR3 DNA reads TGTGCCAGCAGCTTCACTAGCGGGGGGCGCCAAGAGACCCAGTACTTC. Drawing the rest from reference TRBV5-4 and TRBJ2-5, the complete variable domain is ETGVTQSPTHLIKTRGQQVTLRCSSQSGHNTVSWYQQALGQGPQFIFQYYREEENGRGNFPPRFSGLQFPNYSSELNVNALELDDSALYLCASSFTSGGRQETQYFGPGTRLLVL.

The chain carries TRBV5-6 and TRBJ1-2; 9 nucleotides align to TRBD1. The V segment lost 0 bases and the J segment 4 bases; nucleotides outside the gene matches: 10. The length of the CDR3 is 17 residues. Germline V CDR1 and CDR2: SGHDT, YYEEEE. Here the CDR3 reads CASSLDGLTQGAYGYTF. The CDR3 DNA is TGTGCCAGCAGCTTGGATGGCCTAACACAGGGGGCCTATGGCTACACCTTC.

V usage is TRBV11-3 and J usage is TRBJ2-2, with 7 bases identical to TRBD1. The CDR3 contains 16 residues. CDR1 and CDR2 from the germline V gene are SGHNT and YENEEA. Losses at the gene ends were 3 bases for V and 1 base for J; bases not matched to a gene: 5. Written as DNA, the CDR3 is TGTGCCAGCAGCTTCTCTAGGGACAGGAACACCGGGGAGCTGTTTTTT. Amino acid sequence: CASSFSRDRNTGELFF.

This sequence joins TRBV25-1 and TRBJ1-2, with no clear D. The germline V gene encodes CDR1 MGHDK and CDR2 SYGVNS. There are 13 residues in the CDR3. V lost 6 bases to trimming and J lost 4 bases, with 12 bases between them. The DNA for the CDR3 is TGTGCCAGCAGCGATCCGTACAGCTATGGCTACACCTTC. It encodes CASSDPYSYGYTF.

V gene TRBV6-1 combines with J gene TRBJ2-1; D is uncertain. V was cut by 7 bases and J by 9 bases, with 10 bases left in between. There are 11 residues in the CDR3. Germline V gene sequence: CDR1 MNHNS, CDR2 SASEGT. The CDR3 DNA reads TGTGCCAGCATTGTTGTCCGTGAGCAGTTCTTC. Its translation: CASIVVREQFF.

V is TRBV4-1 and J is TRBJ1-4; D perhaps matches TRBD1 (5 bases). Trimming pared 1 base from V and 7 bases from J, leaving 13 bases between. Germline V gene sequence: CDR1 MGHRA, CDR2 YSYEKL. CDR3 length: 15 amino acids. DNA for the CDR3: TGCGCCAGCAGCCAAGGGCCAGGGTTGTTTGAAAAACTGTTTTTT. It is translated as CASSQGPGLFEKLFF.

The V gene is TRBV30, the J gene TRBJ1-5, with TRBD1 matching over 9 bases. The CDR3 totals 16 residues. Germline loops: CDR1 GTSNPN, CDR2 SVGIG (reference sequence). V shed 0 bases and J 6 bases; nucleotides not matched to a gene: 9. DNA for the CDR3: TGTGCCTGGAGTGTAGACAGGGGGACACGGGGTCAGCCCCAGCATTTT. Its protein product is CAWSVDRGTRGQPQHF.

The chain links TRBV19 to TRBJ1-5; weak D call: TRBD1 (5 bases). The germline V gene has CDR1 LNHDA and CDR2 SQIVND (reference sequence). V lost 11 bases, J lost 0 bases, and 20 bases lay in between. The CDR3 loop spans 16 amino acids. CDR3 in DNA: TGTGCCTCAAACTTTTACGGGGCCAATAGCAATCAGCCCCAGCATTTT. Encoded protein: CASNFYGANSNQPQHF.

The rearrangement joins TRBV11-2 to TRBJ1-3; D not resolved. Germline CDR1 SGHAT, CDR2 FQNNGV. The CDR3 is 13 residues long. V lost 1 base, J lost 8 bases, and 9 bases lay in between. This CDR3 is CASSLGALYTIYF. In DNA form, the CDR3 reads TGTGCCAGCAGCTTAGGGGCACTTTACACCATATATTTT. Complete variable domain (other parts from reference TRBV11-2 and TRBJ1-3): EAGVAQSPRYKIIEKRQSVAFWCNPISGHATLYWYQQILGQGPKLLIQFQNNGVVDDSQLPKDRFSAERLKGVDSTLKIQPAKLEDSAVYLCASSLGALYTIYFGEGSWLTVV.

The chain joins TRBV7-2 to TRBJ1-2; 7 nucleotides agree with TRBD1. The CDR3 sequence is 14 residues long. Trimming removed 5 bases from V and 8 bases from J; junction bases left unmatched: 11. Germline V gives CDR1 SGHTA, CDR2 FQGNSA. As DNA, the CDR3 is TGTGCCAGCAGCCGGACAGGCCGACCGGAGGGCTACACCTTC. This gives the protein CASSRTGRPEGYTF.

As concerns this clone: In the same sample, other DNA sequences code for this CDR3. This chain joins TRBV18 and TRBJ1-2; D not certain. Germline CDR1 and CDR2: KGHSH and LQKENI. V dropped 3 bases and J dropped 2 bases, with 7 bases sitting between them. The CDR3 is 13 residues long. Here the CDR3 DNA reads TGTGCCAGCTCACCGGCAGAAAACTATGGCTACACCTTC. Its translation is CASSPAENYGYTF.

The chain has TRBV15 and TRBJ1-1; a possible D gene is TRBD1 (5 bases). The V and J ends lost 3 bases and 4 bases respectively, with 12 bases between them. Germline V gives CDR1 LNHNV, CDR2 YYDKDF (reference sequence). This CDR3 is 14 amino acids long. CDR3 in amino acids: CATSRDRGGTEAFF. In nucleotides, the CDR3 is TGTGCCACCAGCAGGGATCGGGGGGGCACTGAAGCTTTCTTT.

The J gene is TRBJ1-3, the V gene TRBV5-1, with 7 bases that match TRBD1. CDR3 length: 15 residues. J was trimmed by 9 bases and V by 0 bases; bases with no gene match: 9. Per germline, CDR1 SGHRS and CDR2 YFSETQ. The CDR3 nucleotides are TGCGCCAGCAGCTTGGCTGCAGGGGGTGACGGCACCATATATTTT. It specifies CASSLAAGGDGTIYF.

CDR3 amino acids: CASSPATGEGTGELFF. The CDR3 DNA follows: TGTGCCAGCTCACCCGCGACAGGGGAAGGCACCGGGGAGCTGTTTTTT. The rearrangement uses TRBV18 and TRBJ2-2, with TRBD1 identical over 8 bases. The V segment lost 3 bases and the J segment 4 bases; nucleotides outside the gene matches: 7. Germline V gives CDR1 KGHSH, CDR2 LQKENI. The CDR3 is 16 residues long.

The chain is built from TRBV6-1 and TRBJ1-6; D unclear. CDR1 is MNHNS and CDR2 is SASEGT in the germline V gene. V was pared by 6 bases and J by 7 bases, with 7 bases between. CDR3 length: 12 residues. The CDR3 coding sequence is TGTGCCAGCAGCACGGGGAATTCACCCCTCCACTTT. Translating gives CASSTGNSPLHF.